The 9 T cell receptor beta chains given below trace back to one sample, sequenced in a study of T cell repertoires and HLA-DP antigens. These receptors lack a known antigen. Sequenced by immunoSEQ multiplex PCR; TCRdb stores in-frame clones only, minus some. The sample shows 65,000 to 90,000 clones, 80% of them seen only once. Sequenced input: CD4+ T cells from PBMCs. The receptors originated from a man aged 55 to 70 in good health and CMV-seronegative.

The gene calls are TRBV5-1 and TRBJ2-2; weak D call: TRBD1 (6 bases). The CDR3 runs 13 residues. Per germline, CDR1 SGHRS and CDR2 YFSETQ. Trimming cost V 7 bases and J 6 bases, with 13 bases left between them. As DNA, the CDR3 is TGCGCCAGCTCCGTACAGGGCGCCGGGGAGCTGTTTTTT. As protein: CASSVQGAGELFF.

In this sample, this clone turned up once. The chain combines TRBV5-4 with TRBJ1-2, with D possibly being TRBD1 (6 bases). CDR1 and CDR2 from the germline V gene are SGHNT and YYREEE (reference sequence). Trimming cost V 4 bases and J 4 bases, with 11 bases left between them. The CDR3 length is 13 residues. Written as DNA, the CDR3 is TGTGCCAGCAGCCCCCAGGGGACCTATGGCTACACCTTC. Its translation: CASSPQGTYGYTF.

The chain employs TRBV5-1 and TRBJ2-1; 12 positions agree with TRBD1. The germline V gene encodes CDR1 SGHRS and CDR2 YFSETQ. V lost 3 bases, J lost 7 bases, and 5 bases stayed unmatched. CDR3 length: 15 amino acids. The CDR3 protein is CASSWGTGGENEQFF. The CDR3 bases are TGCGCCAGCAGCTGGGGGACAGGGGGCGAAAATGAGCAGTTCTTC.

The chain has TRBV7-2 and TRBJ2-1, with a tentative D call TRBD1 (5 bases). Trimming left V 2 bases short and J 3 bases short, with 14 bases between. Germline CDR1 SGHTA, CDR2 FQGNSA. This CDR3 region has 16 residues. CDR3 nucleotides: TGTGCCAGCAGCTTAAGGACGTGGCAGGGCTACAATGAGCAGTTCTTC. This codes for CASSLRTWQGYNEQFF.

The chain carries TRBV5-4 and TRBJ2-7; the D gene could be TRBD1 or TRBD2 (6 bases each). The germline V gene has CDR1 SGHNT and CDR2 YYREEE (reference sequence). Trimming left V 0 bases short and J 0 bases short, with 10 bases between. The CDR3 is made up of 15 amino acids. The CDR3 region is CASSLGGAVSYEQYF. In nucleotides, the CDR3 is TGTGCCAGCAGCTTGGGGGGGGCCGTCTCCTACGAGCAGTACTTC.

The gene calls are TRBV5-5 and TRBJ2-7; the D gene is possibly TRBD1 (6 bases). Germline values: CDR1 SGHKS, CDR2 YYEKEE (reference sequence). This CDR3 region has 14 residues. V gave up 6 bases and J gave up 4 bases, with 17 bases separating them. The CDR3 reads CASTPRTDEYEQYF. CDR3 nucleotide sequence: TGTGCCAGCACCCCACGGACAGATGAGTACGAGCAGTACTTC.

This clone has a handful of counts. This chain uses TRBV4-2 with TRBJ1-3; D gene unclear. The CDR3 has 17 amino acids. CDR1 is LGHNA, CDR2 YNFKEQ, per germline. V lost 0 bases, J lost 1 base, and 13 bases lay in between. The CDR3 nucleotides are TGTGCCAGCAGCCAAGATCCACGCCCCGGTTCTGGAAACACCATATATTTT. Translating gives CASSQDPRPGSGNTIYF.

The genes are TRBV5-5 and TRBJ1-1, with D maybe TRBD1 (6 bases). Trimming removed 9 bases from V and 6 bases from J, with 18 bases in between. This CDR3 is built from 13 residues. Germline V gives CDR1 SGHKS, CDR2 YYEKEE (reference sequence). CDR3 sequence reads: CATRRGGASEAFF. The CDR3 region has the DNA TGTGCCACTCGACGCGGGGGCGCTTCTGAAGCTTTCTTT.

The CDR3 loop is CASSSTGTGNGELFF. The CDR3 coding sequence is TGTGCCAGCAGCTCGACCGGGACAGGGAACGGGGAGCTGTTTTTT. The chain joins TRBV5-4 to TRBJ2-2; 9 bases fit TRBD1. V gave up 3 bases and J gave up 7 bases; unmatched junction bases: 7. CDR1 is SGHNT and CDR2 is YYREEE in the germline V gene (reference sequence). The length of the CDR3 is 15 residues.